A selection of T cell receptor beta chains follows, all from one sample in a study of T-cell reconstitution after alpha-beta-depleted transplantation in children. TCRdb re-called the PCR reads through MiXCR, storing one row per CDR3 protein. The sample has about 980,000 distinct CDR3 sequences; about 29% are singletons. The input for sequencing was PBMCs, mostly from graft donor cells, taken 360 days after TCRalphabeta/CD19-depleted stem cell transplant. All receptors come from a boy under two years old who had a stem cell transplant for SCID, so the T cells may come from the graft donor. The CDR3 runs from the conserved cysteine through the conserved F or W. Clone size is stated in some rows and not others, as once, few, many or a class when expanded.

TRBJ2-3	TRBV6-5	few	CASSYIRLAIFTDTQYF
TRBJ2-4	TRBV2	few	CASCYSGLNIQYF
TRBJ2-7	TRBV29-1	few	CSVIRDAAYEQYF
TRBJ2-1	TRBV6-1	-	CASSATLISQFF
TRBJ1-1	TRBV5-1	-	CASSLEGGAHTEAFF
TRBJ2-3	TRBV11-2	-	CASSLGTGGQITDTQYF
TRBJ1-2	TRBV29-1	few	CSAGGGAWTGGYTF
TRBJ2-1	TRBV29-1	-	CSVGREQFF
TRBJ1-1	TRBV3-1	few	CASSQEVGTEAFF
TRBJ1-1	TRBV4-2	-	CASSPEAGPLNTEAFF
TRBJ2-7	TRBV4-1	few	CASSQDRGQGRWGAHAAEQYF
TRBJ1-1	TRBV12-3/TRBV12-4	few	CASSPRVTGGPEAFF
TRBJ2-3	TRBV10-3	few	CAIKGAGRADTQYF
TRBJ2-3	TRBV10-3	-	CAAAAYRADTQYF
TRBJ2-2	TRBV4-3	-	CASSRDSVFVELFF
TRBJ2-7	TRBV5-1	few	CASSFGDPRDWSSYEQYF
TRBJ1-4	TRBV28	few	CASSLITGLGEKLFF
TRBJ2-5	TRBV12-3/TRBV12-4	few	CASRPQPSGTQYF
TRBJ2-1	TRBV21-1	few	CASSKARPDNEQFF
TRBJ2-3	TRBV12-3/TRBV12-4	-	CASSDSGSSTDTQYF
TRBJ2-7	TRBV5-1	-	CASSPGQRDYEQYF
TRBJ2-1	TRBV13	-	CASSFEDRDNEQFF
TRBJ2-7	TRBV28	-	CASSWAGGEQYF
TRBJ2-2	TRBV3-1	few	CASSPLAGGQTGELFF
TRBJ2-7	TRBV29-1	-	CSVEAAGTGYYEQYF
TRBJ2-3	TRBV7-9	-	CASSSAVREDTQYF
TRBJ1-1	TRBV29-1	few	CSVGTGGMNTEAFF
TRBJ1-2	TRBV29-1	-	CSDEGPRYGYTF
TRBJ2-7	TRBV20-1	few	CSARETGWQYF
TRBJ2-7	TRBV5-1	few	CASSLALGARGYEQYF
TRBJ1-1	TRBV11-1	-	CASSSHFQGLDLNTEAFF
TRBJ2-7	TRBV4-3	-	CASSQAQGGSYEQYF
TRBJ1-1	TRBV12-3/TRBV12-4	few	CASSLSDWKHEAFF
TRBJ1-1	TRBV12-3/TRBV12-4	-	CASSLFSEAFF
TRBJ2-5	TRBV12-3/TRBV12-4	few	CASSLAPGGAEETQYF
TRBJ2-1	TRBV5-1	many	CASSLAASSYNEQFF
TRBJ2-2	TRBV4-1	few	CASSQVPIGELFF
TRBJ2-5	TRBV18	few	CASSEDPIRQVETQYF
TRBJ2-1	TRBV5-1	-	CASSLVGGGSNFF
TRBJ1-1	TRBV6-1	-	CASRPDRANTEAFF
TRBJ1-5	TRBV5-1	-	CASSRGPGEVQPQHF
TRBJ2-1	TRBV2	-	CASIQTSGVLEQFF
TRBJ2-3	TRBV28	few	CASRRGISTDTQYF
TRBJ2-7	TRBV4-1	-	CASSHIGLAGTYEQYF
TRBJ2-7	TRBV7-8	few	CASSPGTHSYEQYF
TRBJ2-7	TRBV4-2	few	CASSQVRHEAYEQYF
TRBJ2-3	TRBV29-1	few	CSGQYTSTDTQYF
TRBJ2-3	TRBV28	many	CASRLHEEGTDTQYF
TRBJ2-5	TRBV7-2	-	CASSSHFVGTQETQYF
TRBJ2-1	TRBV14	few	CASSRYLGDSYNEQFF
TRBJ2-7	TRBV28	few	CASSLLPGGYEQYF
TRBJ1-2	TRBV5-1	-	CASSLDQYGYTF
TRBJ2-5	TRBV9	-	CASSVTGWGGETQYF
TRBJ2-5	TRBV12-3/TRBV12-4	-	CASSSTTGYQYF
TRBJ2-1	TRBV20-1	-	CSARDGGPSSYNEQFF
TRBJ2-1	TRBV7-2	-	CASSLARGASYNEQFF
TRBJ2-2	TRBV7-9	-	CASRRMGQLNTGELFF
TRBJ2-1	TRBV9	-	CASSAQVFNEQFF